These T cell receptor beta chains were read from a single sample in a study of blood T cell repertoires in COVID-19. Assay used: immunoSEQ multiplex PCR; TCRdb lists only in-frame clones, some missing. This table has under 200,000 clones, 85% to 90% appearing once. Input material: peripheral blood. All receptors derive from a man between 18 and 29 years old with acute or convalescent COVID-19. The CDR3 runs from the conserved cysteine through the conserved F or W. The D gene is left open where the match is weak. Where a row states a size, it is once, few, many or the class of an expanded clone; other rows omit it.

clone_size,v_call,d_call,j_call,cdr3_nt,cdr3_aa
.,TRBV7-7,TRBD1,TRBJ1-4,TGTGCCAGCAGCACAGGACAGGGGCGGGATGAAAAACTGTTTTTT,CASSTGQGRDEKLFF
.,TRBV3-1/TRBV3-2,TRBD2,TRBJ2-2,TGTGCCAGCAGCCAAGTTTCGGGGGGGCAGGCCGGGGAGCTGTTTTTT,CASSQVSGGQAGELFF
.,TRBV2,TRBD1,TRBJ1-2,TGTGCCAGCACTCGGGACAGCCGGGGCTACACCTTC,CASTRDSRGYTF
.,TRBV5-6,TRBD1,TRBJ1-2,TGTGCCAGCAGCTTGGGACAGGGGGCGAACTATGGCTACACCTTC,CASSLGQGANYGYTF
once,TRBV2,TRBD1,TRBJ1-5,TGTGCCAGCAGTGAAAGGACAGGGGGCCGACAGCCCCAGCATTTT,CASSERTGGRQPQHF
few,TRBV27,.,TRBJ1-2,TGTGCCAGTCGGACTGAAGCTAACTATGGCTACACCTTC,CASRTEANYGYTF
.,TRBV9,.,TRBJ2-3,TGTGCCAGCAGCGTAGGAATGGGAGCCGCTAGCACAGATACGCAGTATTTT,CASSVGMGAASTDTQYF
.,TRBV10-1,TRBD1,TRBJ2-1,TGCGCCAGCAGTTACACCCGGGACAGGGGGCTGGATGAGCAATTCTTC,CASSYTRDRGLDEQFF
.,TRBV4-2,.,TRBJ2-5,TGTGCCAGCAGCCCCGGGGGGCCCGACCAGACCCAGTACTTC,CASSPGGPDQTQYF
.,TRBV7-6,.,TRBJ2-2,TGTGCCAGCAGCCTTGGACACCAGAACACCGGGGAGCTGTTTTTT,CASSLGHQNTGELFF
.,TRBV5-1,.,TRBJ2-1,TGCGCCAGCAGCTTGGTAGGGGATTCCTACAATGAGCAGTTCTTC,CASSLVGDSYNEQFF
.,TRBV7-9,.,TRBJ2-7,TGTGCCAGCAGCTCGACAGTCCAGAGCTCCTACGAGCAGTACTTC,CASSSTVQSSYEQYF
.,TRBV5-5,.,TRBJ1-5,TGTGCCAGCAGCTTGGATATTTCGGTTGGACAGACGGATTTT,CASSLDISVGQTDF
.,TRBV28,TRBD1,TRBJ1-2,TGTGCCAGCAGTTTATCCGACAGGGCTTCTAACTATGGCTACACCTTC,CASSLSDRASNYGYTF
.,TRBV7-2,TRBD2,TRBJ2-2,TGTGCCAGCAGCACCAAGCGGGGGCCGAACACCGGGGAGCTGTTTTTT,CASSTKRGPNTGELFF
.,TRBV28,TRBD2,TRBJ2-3,TGTGCCAGCACCCTGGGAGGGGCACAGGATACGCAGTATTTT,CASTLGGAQDTQYF
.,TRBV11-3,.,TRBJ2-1,TGTGCCAGCAGCCAGGGGAGGGGGTTAACCTACAATGAGCAGTTCTTC,CASSQGRGLTYNEQFF
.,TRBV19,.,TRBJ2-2,TGTGCCAGTAGTATAACCCTGCAGGGCACCGGGGAGCTGTTTTTT,CASSITLQGTGELFF
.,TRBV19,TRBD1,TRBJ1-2,TGTGCCAGTAGTACGCGGGACAGGGCGGATGGCTACACCTTC,CASSTRDRADGYTF
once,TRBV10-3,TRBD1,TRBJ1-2,TGTGCCATCAGTGACCCGACAGGGACGATCGCTAACTATGGCTACACCTTC,CAISDPTGTIANYGYTF
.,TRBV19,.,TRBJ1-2,TGTGCCAGTACCGCGGGGGCCTATGGCTACACCTTC,CASTAGAYGYTF
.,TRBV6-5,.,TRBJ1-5,TGTGCCAGCAGTTCGGGGAAGGATCAGCCCCAGCATTTT,CASSSGKDQPQHF
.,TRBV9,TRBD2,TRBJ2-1,TGTGCCAGCAGCGCCGGGACTACCCAATACAATGAGCAGTTCTTC,CASSAGTTQYNEQFF
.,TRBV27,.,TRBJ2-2,TGTGCCAGCAGCAAATGGGCAGTCCGGGACAACGGGGAGCTGTTTTTT,CASSKWAVRDNGELFF
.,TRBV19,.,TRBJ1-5,TGTGCCAGTAGTATAGCGGAGTATAGCAATCAGCCCCAGCATTTT,CASSIAEYSNQPQHF
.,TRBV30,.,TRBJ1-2,TGTGCCTGGAGTGCCCAGATGGGCTACACCTTC,CAWSAQMGYTF
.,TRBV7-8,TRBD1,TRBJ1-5,TGTGCCAGCAGCCTGCCGGGGACAGGGGTTCAGCCCCAGCATTTT,CASSLPGTGVQPQHF
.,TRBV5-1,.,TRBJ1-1,TGCGCCAGCAGCTTGGAGCGGAGGAGGGACACTGAAGCTTTCTTT,CASSLERRRDTEAFF
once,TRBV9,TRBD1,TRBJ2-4,TGTGCCAGCAGCGTCCACAGGGGGCTGGCCAAAAACATTCAGTACTTC,CASSVHRGLAKNIQYF
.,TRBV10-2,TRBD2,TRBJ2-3,TGCGCCAGCAGTGACTTTGGGGGACTAGCGGGGGGCCGCCGCCGGGATACGCAGTATTTT,CASSDFGGLAGGRRRDTQYF
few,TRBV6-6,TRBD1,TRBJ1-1,TGTGCCAGCAGTTACGCGGGACAGGACACTGAAGCTTTCTTT,CASSYAGQDTEAFF
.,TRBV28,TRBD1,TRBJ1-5,TGTGCCAGCAGTCCCCTAGGACAGGCGCAGCCCCAGCATTTT,CASSPLGQAQPQHF
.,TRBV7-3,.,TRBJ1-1,TGTGCCAGCAGCCCAACGGGGGGCTCCGCTGAAGCTTTCTTT,CASSPTGGSAEAFF
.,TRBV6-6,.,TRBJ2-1,TGTGCCAGCAGCGAGGCGCGGGGCCAGCCTCGGAATGAGCAGTTCTTC,CASSEARGQPRNEQFF
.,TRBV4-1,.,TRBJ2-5,TGCGCCAGCAGCCAAGGTAGTACCCAAGAGACCCAGTACTTC,CASSQGSTQETQYF
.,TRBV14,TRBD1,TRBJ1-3,TGTGCCAGCAGCCAAGATAGGGGACAGCCTTACTCTGGAAACACCATATATTTT,CASSQDRGQPYSGNTIYF
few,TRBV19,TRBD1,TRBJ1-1,TGTGCCAGTAGTATCGACAGGGACATAAGCACTGAAGCTTTCTTT,CASSIDRDISTEAFF
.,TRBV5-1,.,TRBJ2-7,TGCGCCAGCAGCTTGGCCGAACAGGTTCCATCCTACGAGCAGTACTTC,CASSLAEQVPSYEQYF
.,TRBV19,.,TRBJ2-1,TGTGCCAGTAGCATCCCGGGGAATGAGCAGTTCTTC,CASSIPGNEQFF
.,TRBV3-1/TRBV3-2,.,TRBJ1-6,TGTGCCAGCAGAGACAACAGTAATTCACCCCTCCACTTT,CASRDNSNSPLHF
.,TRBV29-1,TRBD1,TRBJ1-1,TGCAGCGTGACAGGGTTGAACACTGAAGCTTTCTTT,CSVTGLNTEAFF
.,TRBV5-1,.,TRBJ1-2,TGCGCCAGCAGCTTGTCGGGGGGAGGTAACTATGGCTACACCTTC,CASSLSGGGNYGYTF
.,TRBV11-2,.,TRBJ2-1,TGTGCCAGCAGCTTCGGCAGGGAATCCTACAATGAGCAGTTCTTC,CASSFGRESYNEQFF
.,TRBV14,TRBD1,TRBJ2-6,TGTGCCAGCAGCCAAGGGACAGGAATGAGCTCTGGGGCCAACGTCCTGACTTTC,CASSQGTGMSSGANVLTF
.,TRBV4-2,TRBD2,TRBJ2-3,TGTGCCAGCAGCCTAACACCCGTTACAATAGCGGGGAAGTCAGATACGCAGTATTTT,CASSLTPVTIAGKSDTQYF
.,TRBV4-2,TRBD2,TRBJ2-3,TGTGCCAGCAGCCAAGATGCGGGGGGCCGGGATACGCAGTATTTT,CASSQDAGGRDTQYF
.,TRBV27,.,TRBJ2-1,TGTGCCAGCAGTCTTGACAGACACAATGAGCAGTTCTTC,CASSLDRHNEQFF
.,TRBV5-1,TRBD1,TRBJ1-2,TGCGCCAGCAGCCAGGGACAGCCTAACTATGGCTACACCTTC,CASSQGQPNYGYTF
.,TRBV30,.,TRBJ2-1,TGTGCCTGGACGCACCTGAGCTCCTACAATGAGCAGTTCTTC,CAWTHLSSYNEQFF